This TCR beta chain was sequenced for a study of T cells after yellow fever vaccination. Turning to the study itself: The fractions with low cell numbers were processed using SMART-Seq v4 Ultra Low Input. General study results and limits: A large majority of primary-vaccination clones showed up again after the booster (about 96% CD4, 75% to 90% CD8). Abundant bulk-derived clonotypes could contaminate FACS-sorted repertoires.

TCRdb re-called the 5' RACE reads through MiXCR, storing one row per CDR3 protein. The table has around 160,000 distinct CDR3 sequences, more than 5.5% seen once. Points on this clonotype: Its antigen is as yet unknown.

This TCR was sampled from a man younger than 35 who received the YFV17D yellow fever vaccine. Sample: CD4+ T cells sorted from PBMCs, taken 5 to 6 days after the first yellow fever vaccination.

The CDR3 loop reads CASTRHEADYGYTF. The CDR3 region has the DNA TGTGCCAGTACCAGACACGAGGCGGACTATGGCTACACCTTC. The chain links TRBV19 to TRBJ1-2; D call uncertain. The germline gives CDR1 LNHDA, CDR2 SQIVND (reference sequence). Deletions cut 7 bases from V and 3 bases from J, with 15 bases between. CDR3 length: 14 residues.